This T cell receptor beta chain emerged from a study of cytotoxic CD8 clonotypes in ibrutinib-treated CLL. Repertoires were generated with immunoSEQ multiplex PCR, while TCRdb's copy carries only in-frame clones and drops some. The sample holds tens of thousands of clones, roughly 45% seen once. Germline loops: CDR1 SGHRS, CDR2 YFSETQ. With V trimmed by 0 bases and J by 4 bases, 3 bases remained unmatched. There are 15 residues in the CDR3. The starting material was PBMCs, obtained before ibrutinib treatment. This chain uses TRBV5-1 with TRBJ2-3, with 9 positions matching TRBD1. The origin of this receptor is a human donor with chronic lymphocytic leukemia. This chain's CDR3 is CASSLAGQGADTQYF. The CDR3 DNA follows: TGCGCCAGCAGCTTGGCGGGACAGGGTGCAGATACGCAGTATTTT. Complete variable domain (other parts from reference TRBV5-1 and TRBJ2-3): KAGVTQTPRYLIKTRGQQVTLSCSPISGHRSVSWYQQTPGQGLQFLFEYFSETQRNKGNFPGRFSGRQFSNSRSEMNVSTLELGDSALYLCASSLAGQGADTQYFGPGTRLTVL.